One and the same sample provided the 23 T cell receptor beta chains below, sequenced in a study of blood T cell repertoires in COVID-19. Produced via immunoSEQ multiplex PCR; TCRdb's table is partial and in-frame only. This table holds about 370,000 clones, around 87% found once. The sequenced material came from peripheral blood. The receptors were sampled from a woman aged 30 to 39 with COVID-19, enrolled during active disease.

The rearrangement joins TRBV28 to TRBJ2-7; D is ambiguous. Trimming stripped 7 bases from V and 0 bases from J, with 13 bases between. Germline lookup yields CDR1 MDHEN and CDR2 SYDVKM. The CDR3 sequence is 14 residues long. The CDR3 DNA follows: TGTGCCAGCACGGCTGCGGTGATCTCCTACGAGCAGTACTTC. It codes for CASTAAVISYEQYF.

This clone was observed once. Other DNA sequences in the same sample also yield this CDR3. This chain uses TRBV5-1 with TRBJ2-5; 9 nucleotides agree with TRBD1. The CDR3 sequence is 14 residues long. Germline V gene lookup returns CDR1 SGHRS and CDR2 YFSETQ. J was trimmed by 3 bases and V by 4 bases; bases with no gene match: 4. The chain's CDR3 is CASSIQGAEETQYF. The CDR3 DNA follows: TGCGCCAGCAGCATACAGGGGGCGGAAGAGACCCAGTACTTC.

This clone came up a few times. This sequence joins TRBV2 and TRBJ2-7; 8 bases agree with TRBD1. V was clipped by 10 bases and J by 0 bases; unmatched bases: 8. This CDR3 region has 14 residues. Per the germline V gene, CDR1 is SNHLY and CDR2 is FYNNEI. CDR3 DNA sequence: TGTGCCACTTTCCGGGACAGGCTCTCCTACGAGCAGTACTTC. Translating it yields CATFRDRLSYEQYF.

In its sample, this clone was seen once. The chain uses TRBV6-2 or TRBV6-3 and TRBJ2-2; TRBD1 agrees at 9 bases. Germline values: CDR1 MNHEY, CDR2 SVGEGT. The CDR3 sequence is 15 residues long. V trimming: 5 bases; J trimming: 3 bases; junction bases outside the gene matches: 4. The CDR3 nucleotides are TGTGCCAGCAGTCCGGGACAGGGATACACCGGGGAGCTGTTTTTT. Translating it yields CASSPGQGYTGELFF.

The V call is TRBV10-3, the J call TRBJ2-2, with TRBD2 as a possible D gene (10 bases). CDR3 size: 19 residues. Trimming pared 4 bases from V and 4 bases from J, leaving 25 bases between. Germline CDR1 ENHRY, CDR2 SYGVKD. The CDR3 region has the DNA TGTGCCATCAGTGGCCAGACAGGGGGAATAGCGGGAGGCACCGGGGAGCTGTTTTTT. Amino acid sequence: CAISGQTGGIAGGTGELFF.

The chain has TRBV2 and TRBJ2-1; TRBD2 aligns across 10 bases. The CDR3 is 15 amino acids. CDR1 and CDR2 from the germline V gene are SNHLY and FYNNEI. The trim removed 2 bases at V and 8 bases at J, leaving 6 bases unmatched. The CDR3 DNA reads as TGTGCCAGCAGTGAAAGGGCTAGCGGGAGTTATGAGCAGTTCTTC. Encoded protein: CASSERASGSYEQFF.

The rearrangement joins TRBV5-1 to TRBJ1-5, with TRBD1 identical over 8 bases. Losses at the gene ends were 0 bases for V and 5 bases for J; bases not matched to a gene: 4. The CDR3 contains 15 residues. CDR1 is SGHRS and CDR2 is YFSETQ in the germline V gene. CDR3 sequence (DNA): TGCGCCAGCAGCTTGGCGACAGGGGACGATCAGCCCCAGCATTTT. This sequence encodes CASSLATGDDQPQHF.

Regarding this clone: In the same sample, other DNA sequences code for this CDR3. This sequence joins TRBV5-1 and TRBJ1-2; 10 bases align to TRBD1. The CDR3 spans 14 residues. The V and J ends lost 0 bases and 4 bases, in that order; junction bases with no gene match: 0. Germline CDR1 is SGHRS and CDR2 is YFSETQ. The CDR3 spells CASSLGQGAYGYTF. The CDR3 DNA sequence: TGCGCCAGCAGCTTGGGACAGGGGGCCTATGGCTACACCTTC.

As regards this clone: Distinct nucleotide sequences in the sample also encode this CDR3. This chain joins TRBV3-1 (or the pseudogene TRBV3-2) and TRBJ2-3; weak D call: TRBD2 (5 bases). This CDR3 comprises 11 residues. Germline CDR1 LGHDT, CDR2 YNNKEL (reference sequence). Trimming removed 4 bases from V and 6 bases from J, with 5 bases in between. The CDR3 DNA reads TGTGCCAGCAGCCCGGGGGATACGCAGTATTTT. Protein product: CASSPGDTQYF.

The chain recombines TRBV27 with TRBJ2-3, with 7 bases aligning to TRBD1. Germline values: CDR1 MNHEY, CDR2 SMNVEV (reference sequence). V trimming: 6 bases; J trimming: 2 bases; junction bases outside the gene matches: 11. The length of the CDR3 is 16 residues. In nucleotides, the CDR3 is TGTGCCAGCAGACCTTTCCTGGGGACAGACACAGATACGCAGTATTTT. Translated: CASRPFLGTDTDTQYF.

The chain links TRBV5-1 to TRBJ1-1; D is uncertain. The CDR3 is 13 residues long. Germline lookup yields CDR1 SGHRS and CDR2 YFSETQ. The V end was cut by 4 bases, the J end by 2 bases, with 9 bases between. The DNA for the CDR3 is TGCGCCAGCAGCCTTACACATAACACTGAAGCTTTCTTT. Translated: CASSLTHNTEAFF.

The CDR3 nucleotides are TGTGCCAGCAGTTATGCTGTGATACGGCAGCCCCAGCATTTT. Amino acid sequence: CASSYAVIRQPQHF. The chain carries TRBV6-1 and TRBJ1-5; D remains ambiguous. The CDR3 is made up of 14 amino acids. Germline V CDR1 and CDR2: MNHNS, SASEGT. Trimming left V 5 bases short and J 7 bases short, with 15 bases between.

A single count supports this clone. Germline and junction disagree at one end, which may indicate a read error. The chain has TRBV24-1 and TRBJ2-1; D gene uncertain. The germline gives CDR1 KGHDR, CDR2 SFDVKD. The CDR3 contains 15 residues. This CDR3 is CATSDPKDRYSEQFF. The CDR3 DNA sequence: TGTGCCACCAGTGATCCTAAAGACCGGTACAGTGAGCAGTTCTTC.

CDR3 residues: CASSLETLPYQETQYF. CDR3 bases: TGCGCCAGCAGTCTAGAGACGTTACCGTACCAAGAGACCCAGTACTTC. The chain couples TRBV5-1 to TRBJ2-5; D not certain. The CDR3 has 16 amino acids. The germline gives CDR1 SGHRS, CDR2 YFSETQ. Trimming cost V 5 bases and J 0 bases, with 17 bases left between them. Combining the CDR3 with reference TRBV5-1 and TRBJ2-5 gives the whole variable domain KAGVTQTPRYLIKTRGQQVTLSCSPISGHRSVSWYQQTPGQGLQFLFEYFSETQRNKGNFPGRFSGRQFSNSRSEMNVSTLELGDSALYLCASSLETLPYQETQYFGPGTRLLVL.

V usage is TRBV12-3 or TRBV12-4 and J usage is TRBJ2-7, with a possible D match to TRBD2 (5 bases). The CDR3 loop spans 13 amino acids. Trimming took 3 bases from V and 2 from J, leaving 8 bases between them. The CDR3 bases are TGTGCCAGCAGTTTGGGGAGAACCTACGAGCAGTACTTC. Encoded protein: CASSLGRTYEQYF.

Note on this clone: One end of the junction is discordant with germline, which a read error may explain. The chain recombines TRBV7-7 with TRBJ2-5; TRBD2 matches 7 bases. The CDR3 sequence is 16 residues long. Germline CDR1 is SSHAT and CDR2 is FNYEAQ (reference sequence). The CDR3 spells CASSLKWSGEGETQYF. CDR3 in DNA: TGTGCTAGCAGCTTAAAGTGGAGCGGGGAGGGAGAGACCCAGTACTTC.

V usage is TRBV7-9 and J usage is TRBJ2-3, with D maybe TRBD2 (7 bases). CDR3 length equals 16 residues. CDR1 and CDR2 from the germline V gene are SEHNR and FQNEAQ (reference sequence). The germline V and J ends were trimmed by 2 bases and 5 bases, with 17 bases remaining between them. The CDR3 is CASSLIGGTTGDTQYF. DNA for the CDR3: TGTGCCAGCAGCTTAATCGGGGGGACAACGGGAGATACGCAGTATTTT.

This chain links TRBV28 with TRBJ1-1; D is ambiguous. The V end lost 8 bases, the J end lost 1 base, and 11 bases lay between the germline ends. Germline lookup yields CDR1 MDHEN and CDR2 SYDVKM. This CDR3 has 13 residues. CDR3 coding DNA: TGTGCCAGCGAGGCGGCCTCGAACACTGAAGCTTTCTTT. Its protein product is CASEAASNTEAFF.

The V and J genes are TRBV11-3 and TRBJ2-2; 7 bases match TRBD1. The CDR3 contains 14 residues. Germline values: CDR1 SGHNT, CDR2 YENEEA. V lost 4 bases, J lost 7 bases, and 6 bases stayed unmatched. CDR3 loop: CASSSFDRDGELFF. CDR3 coding DNA: TGTGCCAGCAGCTCCTTCGACAGGGACGGGGAGCTGTTTTTT.

The chain joins TRBV7-2 to TRBJ2-1; D may be TRBD1 (5 bases). The CDR3 has 15 amino acids. Trimming removed 2 bases at V and 9 bases at J, with 17 bases between. CDR1 is SGHTA, CDR2 FQGNSA, per germline. The CDR3 bases are TGTGCCAGCAGCTTACCCATGGCGAATACAGGTGAGCAGTTCTTC. It is translated as CASSLPMANTGEQFF.

Here the CDR3 DNA reads TGTGCCAGCAGTTACGGCGGGACGGGCTACACCTTC. Amino acids: CASSYGGTGYTF. The V and J genes are TRBV6-5 and TRBJ1-2; D may be TRBD1 (5 bases). CDR1 is MNHEY and CDR2 is SVGAGI in the germline V gene. The CDR3 contains 12 residues. V gave up 2 bases and J gave up 8 bases, with 9 bases separating them.

The gene calls are TRBV11-2 and TRBJ1-1; 10 nucleotides line up with TRBD1. Germline V gives CDR1 SGHAT, CDR2 FQNNGV. CDR3 size: 16 residues. The J segment lost 3 bases and the V segment lost 5 bases, leaving 9 bases of the junction unmatched. CDR3 sequence: CASSLLWTGGHTEAFF. Written as DNA, the CDR3 is TGTGCCAGCAGCCTACTTTGGACAGGGGGACACACTGAAGCTTTCTTT.

This clone was seen just once. The chain carries TRBV9 and TRBJ1-6, with TRBD1 matching 11 bases. Germline trimming cut 2 bases from V and 10 bases from J; bases unmatched to any gene: 11. This CDR3 has 17 amino acids. CDR1 and CDR2 from the germline V gene are SGDLS and YYNGEE. Written as DNA, the CDR3 is TGTGCCAGCAGCGTCGGGGACAGGGGGGCGGGCGGCTCACCCCTCCACTTT. This encodes CASSVGDRGAGGSPLHF.